The 23 T cell receptor beta chains reported below all come from one sample, sequenced in a study of T cell responses to AZD1222 COVID-19 vaccine. TCRdb keeps only in-frame clones here, not all; method: immunoSEQ multiplex PCR. The sample yields tens of thousands of clones, around three quarters seen once. This specimen consisted of peripheral blood, obtained 28 days after the second AZD1222 dose. All receptors come from an adult who received the AZD1222 COVID-19 vaccine.

This sequence joins TRBV7-2 and TRBJ1-1, with a weak D call TRBD1 (5 bases). Germline loops: CDR1 SGHTA, CDR2 FQGNSA. The CDR3 is 14 amino acids. Trimming stripped 2 bases from V and 1 base from J, with 8 bases between. This chain's CDR3 is CASSLQGENTEAFF. The CDR3, as DNA: TGTGCCAGCAGCTTACAGGGTGAGAACACTGAAGCTTTCTTT.

This rearrangement joins TRBV6-4 to TRBJ2-1; weak D call: TRBD2 (6 bases). CDR1 MRHNA and CDR2 SNTAGT come from the germline V gene. With 0 bases removed from V and 0 bases from J, the gap between germline ends came to 9 bases. The CDR3 extends over 16 amino acids. Here the CDR3 DNA reads TGTGCCAGCAGTGACTCTTCTAGCGTCTCCTACAATGAGCAGTTCTTC. Its translation: CASSDSSSVSYNEQFF.

This clone was found once. The conserved closing phenylalanine or tryptophan is absent in this CDR3, likely reflecting a read error. Because the CDR3's place on the DNA is in doubt, the DNA is left out and the CDR3 is given as listed by TCRdb. V usage is TRBV6-1 and J usage is TRBJ2-4; whether TRBD1, the table's D call, matches the DNA was not checked. From its first to its last residue, the CDR3 has 11 amino acids. Germline lookup yields CDR1 MNHNS and CDR2 SASEGT. CDR3 sequence: CASSERWGLEI.

This clone was observed a single time. This rearrangement joins TRBV12-3 or TRBV12-4 to TRBJ2-3; no definite D call. V was trimmed by 2 bases and J by 2 bases, leaving 5 bases between them. This CDR3 has 13 residues. Written as DNA, the CDR3 is TGTGCCAGCAGTTTATCCCTCACAGATACGCAGTATTTT. It encodes CASSLSLTDTQYF.

The chain recombines TRBV6-5 with TRBJ2-1; 13 bases map to TRBD2. J was trimmed by 8 bases and V by 6 bases; bases with no gene match: 1. The CDR3 length is 13 residues. The germline V gene has CDR1 MNHEY and CDR2 SVGAGI. The CDR3 protein is CASRLAGGDEQFF. DNA for the CDR3: TGTGCCAGCAGACTAGCGGGAGGGGATGAGCAGTTCTTC.

The V and J genes are TRBV27 and TRBJ2-7; D is ambiguous. The CDR3 loop spans 14 amino acids. The V and J ends lost 4 bases and 0 bases respectively, with 10 bases between them. Per germline, CDR1 MNHEY and CDR2 SMNVEV (reference sequence). The CDR3 bases are TGTGCCAGCAGTTCATTGGGTCCCTCCTACGAGCAGTACTTC. Protein product: CASSSLGPSYEQYF.

The DNA of the CDR3 is TGTGCCAGCAGTTTCTTACGTATTCGACCGGGACTAGCGGGCGATACTGACACAGATACGCAGTATTTT. It specifies CASSFLRIRPGLAGDTDTDTQYF. The rearrangement uses TRBV28 and TRBJ2-3; 12 nucleotides agree with TRBD2. CDR1 and CDR2 (germline): MDHEN, SYDVKM. This CDR3 region has 23 residues. Trimming at V came to 3 bases and at J to 2 bases, leaving 24 bases not matched to a gene.

This chain uses TRBV19 with TRBJ2-3, with 9 bases aligning to TRBD2. This CDR3 spans 15 amino acids. Unmatched junction bases numbered 7, after V lost 6 bases and J lost 3 bases. In germline, CDR1 is LNHDA, CDR2 SQIVND (reference sequence). This CDR3 is CASRDSGSGTDTQYF. The CDR3 coding sequence is TGTGCCAGTAGGGATAGCGGGAGCGGGACAGATACGCAGTATTTT.

A few counts support this clone. The chain has TRBV6-5 and TRBJ2-5; D is unresolved. Germline lookup yields CDR1 MNHEY and CDR2 SVGAGI. The CDR3 extends over 15 amino acids. V was trimmed by 1 base and J by 8 bases, leaving 17 bases between them. CDR3 sequence reads: CASSYLDRTKGTQYF. As DNA, the CDR3 is TGTGCCAGCAGTTACTTGGACCGTACTAAGGGTACCCAGTACTTC.

The V call is TRBV6-4, the J call TRBJ2-1, with D tentatively TRBD2 (6 bases). This CDR3 is built from 13 residues. CDR1 and CDR2 (germline): MRHNA, SNTAGT. Trimming left V 0 bases short and J 10 bases short, with 10 bases between. The CDR3 spells CASSDSGDSEQFF. The CDR3 nucleotides are TGTGCCAGCAGTGACTCAGGGGACTCCGAGCAGTTCTTC.

J is TRBJ2-7 and V is TRBV28; no definite D call. In germline, CDR1 is MDHEN, CDR2 SYDVKM. The CDR3 has 14 amino acids. Trimming left V 6 bases short and J 1 base short, with 13 bases between. The chain's CDR3 is CASRTLLESYEQYF. The CDR3, as DNA: TGTGCCAGCAGGACCCTGCTGGAGTCCTACGAGCAGTACTTC. Full variable domain (rest looked up from reference TRBV28 and TRBJ2-7): DVKVTQSSRYLVKRTGEKVFLECVQDMDHENMFWYRQDPGLGLRLIYFSYDVKMKEKGDIPEGYSVSREKKERFSLILESASTNQTSMYLCASRTLLESYEQYFGPGTRLTVT.

The V call is TRBV3-1 (or the pseudogene TRBV3-2), the J call TRBJ2-7; TRBD1 matches 9 bases. The ends lost 4 bases at V and 2 bases at J; junction bases unmatched: 15. Germline lookup yields CDR1 LGHDT and CDR2 YNNKEL (reference sequence). The CDR3 loop spans 18 amino acids. The CDR3 bases are TGTGCCAGCAGCCGGACGGACAGGGGAACCCCCACTACCTACGAGCAGTACTTC. Protein: CASSRTDRGTPTTYEQYF.

The V and J genes are TRBV28 and TRBJ2-1, with 13 bases that match TRBD2. The germline gives CDR1 MDHEN, CDR2 SYDVKM. V lost 5 bases, J lost 1 base, and 5 bases stayed unmatched. The CDR3 runs 17 residues. CDR3 residues: CASSTSGGAVSYNEQFF. The CDR3 DNA follows: TGTGCCAGCAGTACTAGCGGGGGGGCCGTGTCCTACAATGAGCAGTTCTTC.

This clone was seen more than once but under ten times. This chain joins TRBV27 and TRBJ1-1; no definite D call. This CDR3 has 17 residues. CDR1 and CDR2 from the germline V gene are MNHEY and SMNVEV (reference sequence). V was shortened by 1 base and J by 1 base, with 16 bases between the two germline ends. This CDR3 reads CASSLFWQEATNTEAFF. CDR3 DNA: TGTGCCAGCAGTTTATTCTGGCAGGAGGCGACGAACACTGAAGCTTTCTTT.

J is TRBJ1-3 and V is TRBV7-2; D remains ambiguous. V lost 1 base and J lost 3, with 10 bases in between. This CDR3 region has 15 residues. Germline V CDR1 and CDR2: SGHTA, FQGNSA. This CDR3 reads CASSLVGSFGNTIYF. DNA of the CDR3: TGTGCCAGCAGCTTAGTTGGGTCCTTTGGAAACACCATATATTTT. Full variable domain (outside the CDR3, taken from reference TRBV7-2 and TRBJ1-3): GAGVSQSPSNKVTEKGKDVELRCDPISGHTALYWYRQSLGQGLEFLIYFQGNSAPDKSGLPSDRFSAERTGGSVSTLTIQRTQQEDSAVYLCASSLVGSFGNTIYFGEGSWLTVV.

This rearrangement joins TRBV7-2 to TRBJ2-5; 8 positions agree with TRBD2. Unmatched junction bases numbered 6, after V lost 1 base and J lost 5 bases. Germline CDR1 and CDR2: SGHTA and FQGNSA. The CDR3 contains 15 residues. This CDR3 reads CASSLVGGRSETQYF. For the CDR3, the DNA is TGTGCCAGCAGCTTAGTGGGCGGGAGGTCGGAGACCCAGTACTTC.

V is TRBV18 and J is TRBJ1-6; unclear D gene. Trimming removed 7 bases at V and 10 bases at J, with 17 bases between. From germline, CDR1 is KGHSH and CDR2 LQKENI. This CDR3 is 14 amino acids long. Here the CDR3 DNA reads TGTGCCAGCTGCGAAGGAGCCGGCGCCTCACCCCTCCACTTT. Residues: CASCEGAGASPLHF.

At least ten counts were recorded for this clone. The chain uses TRBV30 and TRBJ2-7; no firm D call. V gave up 3 bases and J gave up 3 bases, with 12 bases separating them. The CDR3 totals 13 residues. Per the germline V gene, CDR1 is GTSNPN and CDR2 is SVGIG (reference sequence). CDR3 loop: CAWSPGSLYEQYF. DNA for the CDR3: TGTGCCTGGAGCCCTGGGTCCCTCTACGAGCAGTACTTC. The full variable domain, in which reference TRBV30 and TRBJ2-7 provide the parts outside the CDR3, is SQTIHQWPATLVQPVGSPLSLECTVEGTSNPNLYWYRQAAGRGLQLLFYSVGIGQISSEVPQNLSASRPQDRQFILSSKKLLLSDSGFYLCAWSPGSLYEQYFGPGTRLTVT.

DNA for the CDR3: TGTGCCAGCAGCCCGAGTCGCAGCAGTGGCTACACCTTC. This translates into CASSPSRSSGYTF. This chain links TRBV12-3 or TRBV12-4 with TRBJ1-2, with D unresolved. This CDR3 spans 13 amino acids. The ends were cut back, 6 bases at V and 7 bases at J, with 15 bases in the middle.

The chain employs TRBV11-2 and TRBJ2-7; 9 bases align to TRBD1. Germline V gene lookup returns CDR1 SGHAT and CDR2 FQNNGV. This CDR3 spans 14 amino acids. J was trimmed by 6 bases and V by 5 bases; bases with no gene match: 8. The chain's CDR3 is CASSQPQGASEQYF. The CDR3 DNA sequence: TGTGCCAGCAGCCAACCACAGGGGGCAAGCGAGCAGTACTTC.

J is TRBJ1-5 and V is TRBV4-3; D unresolved. Germline-derived CDR1 and CDR2 are LGHNA and YSLEER. The CDR3 has 15 residues. V lost 0 bases, J lost 3 bases, and 9 bases lay in between. The CDR3 spells CASSQDLDFNQPQHF. CDR3 sequence (DNA): TGCGCCAGCAGCCAAGATCTGGATTTCAATCAGCCCCAGCATTTT.

This clone was seen only once. The chain is built from TRBV19 and TRBJ1-5; D is unclear. CDR1 LNHDA and CDR2 SQIVND come from the germline V gene (reference sequence). V was clipped by 0 bases and J by 5 bases, with 11 bases between them. The CDR3 runs to 15 residues. The CDR3 protein is CASSIEHRDYQPQHF. CDR3 bases: TGTGCCAGTAGTATAGAGCACAGAGATTATCAGCCCCAGCATTTT.

The sample holds a few counts of this clone. J is TRBJ1-6 and V is TRBV19, with D possibly TRBD1 on 5 matching bases. This CDR3 comprises 14 residues. V lost 5 bases, J lost 8 bases, and 13 bases lay in between. In germline, CDR1 is LNHDA, CDR2 SQIVND (reference sequence). For the CDR3, the DNA is TGTGCCAGTAGTTTCGGGGGTGAACATTCACCCCTCCACTTT. Amino acid sequence: CASSFGGEHSPLHF.